Listed below are T cell receptor beta chains from one sample, sequenced in a study of T cell responses to AZD1222 COVID-19 vaccine. Data came from immunoSEQ multiplex PCR; TCRdb stores just in-frame clones and leaves some out. Of 95,000 to 150,000 clones listed, about 93% are singletons. Sequences were derived from peripheral blood, sampled 28 days after the second AZD1222 dose. Every receptor here comes from an adult who received the AZD1222 COVID-19 vaccine. Each CDR3 is given with its conserved first and last residue. D genes are given only for firm matches. Some rows mark clone size as missing; the rest say once, few, many or name a class of expanded clone.

D,size,V,J,CDR3,DNA
TRBD1,-,TRBV18,TRBJ2-7,CASSPAGGAYEQYF,TGTGCCAGCTCACCAGCAGGGGGAGCCTACGAGCAGTACTTC
TRBD2,-,TRBV18,TRBJ2-7,CASSPEAGGRSEQYF,TGTGCCAGCTCACCAGAAGCGGGAGGTCGAAGCGAGCAGTACTTC
-,-,TRBV9,TRBJ1-1,CASSVAVQNEAFF,TGTGCCAGCAGCGTAGCCGTCCAGAATGAAGCTTTCTTT
-,-,TRBV7-9,TRBJ1-4,CASSYGGPANEKLFF,TGTGCCAGCAGCTACGGGGGGCCCGCTAATGAAAAACTGTTTTTT
-,-,TRBV11-2,TRBJ2-2,CASSRGQVDTGELFF,TGTGCCAGCAGCCGCGGCCAGGTCGACACCGGGGAGCTGTTTTTT
-,-,TRBV19,TRBJ2-5,CASSRFSNQETQYF,TGTGCCAGTAGTAGATTCTCGAATCAAGAGACCCAGTACTTC
-,-,TRBV2,TRBJ1-2,CASGQEGTHYGYTF,TGTGCCAGCGGTCAAGAGGGGACCCACTATGGCTACACCTTC
-,-,TRBV6-1,TRBJ1-2,CASSESTGIIDGYTF,TGTGCCAGCAGTGAAAGCACAGGGATCATAGATGGCTACACCTTC
-,once,TRBV7-2,TRBJ2-7,CASSLTANSRTYEQYF,TGTGCCAGCAGCTTAACGGCAAACTCGCGAACCTACGAGCAGTACTTC
-,-,TRBV13,TRBJ1-1,CASDPLILNTEAFF,TGTGCCAGCGACCCTTTAATACTGAACACTGAAGCTTTCTTT
-,-,TRBV2,TRBJ1-1,CASSESPNGAFF,TGTGCCAGCAGTGAATCCCCCAACGGGGCTTTCTTT
-,-,TRBV4-3,TRBJ1-2,CASSQDIPGKNGYTF,TGCGCCAGCAGCCAAGATATTCCAGGGAAAAATGGCTACACCTTC
-,-,TRBV6-5,TRBJ2-7,CASSYSTFGTNEQYF,TGTGCCAGCAGTTACTCTACTTTCGGTACCAACGAGCAGTACTTC
TRBD2,-,TRBV7-9,TRBJ2-3,CASSPPGGGRFTDTQYF,TGTGCCAGCAGCCCTCCGGGGGGGGGCCGCTTCACAGATACGCAGTATTTT
-,-,TRBV19,TRBJ1-2,CASSVPGRSYGYTF,TGTGCCAGTAGTGTCCCGGGACGCAGCTATGGCTACACCTTC
-,-,TRBV5-6,TRBJ1-2,CASSSRPIGYTF,TGTGCCAGCAGCTCTAGACCAATTGGCTACACCTTC
TRBD1,-,TRBV7-6,TRBJ2-3,CASSLFPRGQDTQYF,TGTGCCAGCAGCTTATTCCCCAGGGGGCAAGATACGCAGTATTTT
-,-,TRBV19,TRBJ2-1,CASSIDHPRGEQFF,TGTGCCAGTAGTATAGATCACCCACGGGGGGAGCAGTTCTTC
-,-,TRBV19,TRBJ2-2,CASPTPNTGELFF,TGTGCCAGCCCTACGCCGAACACCGGGGAGCTGTTTTTT